These 32 T cell receptor beta chains were all obtained from the same sample, sequenced in a study of T-cell reconstitution after alpha-beta-depleted transplantation in children. This sample's TCRbeta library carried unique molecular identifier barcodes. TCRdb called the PCR reads again in MiXCR, with one record for every CDR3 protein. The sample contains roughly 90,000 distinct CDR3 sequences, 10% to 15% of which appear only once. The input for sequencing was PBMCs from the stem cell graft donor, taken from the stem cell graft. All receptors come from a human donor who donated a stem cell graft to a child with inherited bone marrow failure.

This clonotype was detected a few times. The chain uses TRBV2 and TRBJ1-6; D is unclear. The CDR3 spans 16 residues. Trimming stripped 3 bases from V and 0 bases from J, with 9 bases between. CDR1 is SNHLY and CDR2 is FYNNEI in the germline V gene. The CDR3 here is CASSDNESSYNSPLHF. The DNA for the CDR3 is TGTGCCAGCAGTGACAACGAGAGCTCCTATAATTCACCCCTCCACTTT. Full variable domain (outside the CDR3, taken from reference TRBV2 and TRBJ1-6): EPEVTQTPSHQVTQMGQEVILRCVPISNHLYFYWYRQILGQKVEFLVSFYNNEISEKSEIFDDQFSVERPDGSNFTLKIRSTKLEDSAMYFCASSDNESSYNSPLHFGNGTRLTVT.

This clonotype occurred many times. V gene TRBV20-1 combines with J gene TRBJ2-3; D is uncertain. The CDR3 covers 13 residues. V was shortened by 0 bases and J by 3 bases, with 7 bases between the two germline ends. Germline-derived CDR1 and CDR2 are DFQATT and SNEGSKA (reference sequence). The CDR3 DNA sequence: TGCAGTGCTAGAGACCCGCAAACAGATACGCAGTATTTT. Its protein product is CSARDPQTDTQYF.

This clonotype was observed many times. This chain joins TRBV5-1 and TRBJ2-3; the match to TRBD1 covers 9 bases. This CDR3 comprises 16 residues. Per the germline V gene, CDR1 is SGHRS and CDR2 is YFSETQ. Germline trimming cut 1 base from V and 4 bases from J; bases unmatched to any gene: 7. This CDR3 reads CASSLLGTGSADTQYF. The CDR3 region has the DNA TGCGCCAGCAGCTTGTTGGGGACAGGGAGCGCAGATACGCAGTATTTT.

This clonotype was observed at least ten times. The J gene is TRBJ2-7, the V gene TRBV29-1, with D perhaps matching TRBD2 (7 bases). V lost 5 bases to trimming and J lost 2 bases, with 13 bases between them. The CDR3 spans 13 residues. CDR1 is SQVTM and CDR2 is ANQGSEA in the germline V gene. CDR3 amino acids: CSVRRGGTYEQYF. The DNA of the CDR3 is TGCAGCGTTCGAAGGGGGGGCACCTACGAGCAGTACTTC.

The table lists this clonotype with many counts. The J gene is TRBJ1-3, the V gene TRBV28; D ambiguous. The CDR3 sequence is 15 residues long. Germline-derived CDR1 and CDR2 are MDHEN and SYDVKM. V was cut by 8 bases and J by 7 bases, with 21 bases left in between. DNA of the CDR3: TGTGCCAGCCGCGTAACGGTGTCCACGAGGAACACCATATATTTT. This encodes CASRVTVSTRNTIYF.

This clonotype was picked up many times. A junction end diverges from the germline sequence, so it may reflect a read error. This chain connects TRBV3-1 to TRBJ2-5; 8 bases match TRBD2. The CDR3 contains 14 residues. Germline lookup yields CDR1 LGHDT and CDR2 YNNKEL (reference sequence). As DNA, the CDR3 is TGTGCCAGCAGCCCCCTAGCGGGTGAAGAGACCCATTACTTC. Encoded protein: CASSPLAGEETHYF.

The J gene is TRBJ1-4, the V gene TRBV18; D perhaps matches TRBD1 (6 bases). The V gene lost 5 bases and the J gene lost 0 bases, with 13 bases spanning the gap. CDR3 length: 16 amino acids. The V gene's germline CDR1 is KGHSH and CDR2 LQKENI. The CDR3 loop is CASSTRGGPTNEKLFF. CDR3 DNA: TGTGCCAGCTCAACGAGGGGGGGACCAACTAATGAAAAACTGTTTTTT. The whole variable domain, filled in from reference TRBV18 and TRBJ1-4, reads NAGVMQNPRHLVRRRGQEARLRCSPMKGHSHVYWYRQLPEEGLKFMVYLQKENIIDESGMPKERFSAEFPKEGPSILRIQQVVRGDSAAYFCASSTRGGPTNEKLFFGSGTQLSVL.

This chain links TRBV5-5 with TRBJ2-2; 11 positions agree with TRBD2. The trim removed 4 bases at V and 7 bases at J, leaving 6 bases unmatched. This CDR3 spans 15 amino acids. Germline CDR1 SGHKS, CDR2 YYEKEE (reference sequence). In DNA form, the CDR3 reads TGTGCCAGCAGCCCCTTAGCGGGGGGGGGCGGGGAGCTGTTTTTT. It is translated as CASSPLAGGGGELFF. Together with reference TRBV5-5 and TRBJ2-2, the CDR3 gives the full variable domain: DAGVTQSPTHLIKTRGQQVTLRCSPISGHKSVSWYQQVLGQGPQFIFQYYEKEERGRGNFPDRFSARQFPNYSSELNVNALLLGDSALYLCASSPLAGGGGELFFGEGSRLTVL.

Many counts were recorded for this clonotype. The rearrangement links TRBV28 to TRBJ2-7; D is unclear. CDR3 length equals 13 residues. Germline V gene sequence: CDR1 MDHEN, CDR2 SYDVKM. V lost 6 bases and J lost 2, with 11 bases in between. This CDR3 is CASSPSDTYEQYF. CDR3 bases: TGTGCCAGCAGCCCCTCGGATACCTACGAGCAGTACTTC. Together with reference TRBV28 and TRBJ2-7, the CDR3 gives the full variable domain: DVKVTQSSRYLVKRTGEKVFLECVQDMDHENMFWYRQDPGLGLRLIYFSYDVKMKEKGDIPEGYSVSREKKERFSLILESASTNQTSMYLCASSPSDTYEQYFGPGTRLTVT.

This chain links TRBV5-4 with TRBJ2-2; D ambiguous. This CDR3 contains 15 residues. In germline, CDR1 is SGHNT, CDR2 YYREEE (reference sequence). The ends were cut back, 0 bases at V and 4 bases at J, with 10 bases in the middle. The CDR3 loop reads CASSLEGIGTGELFF. CDR3 coding DNA: TGTGCCAGCAGCTTGGAAGGGATCGGCACCGGGGAGCTGTTTTTT.

The table lists this clonotype with many counts. The chain is built from TRBV5-6 and TRBJ2-5; D gene unclear. This CDR3 is built from 12 residues. The V end was cut by 6 bases, the J end by 2 bases, with 8 bases between. In germline, CDR1 is SGHDT, CDR2 YYEEEE. CDR3 sequence: CASTQIQETQYF. The DNA of the CDR3 is TGTGCCAGCACCCAAATTCAAGAGACCCAGTACTTC.

This clonotype came up many times. The gene calls are TRBV11-3 and TRBJ2-1, with 12 bases lining up with TRBD2. The germline V gene has CDR1 SGHNT and CDR2 YENEEA. The length of the CDR3 is 15 residues. Trimming at V came to 5 bases and at J to 8 bases, leaving 7 bases not matched to a gene. As DNA, the CDR3 is TGTGCCAGCAGCCAGACTAGCGGGAGATTCGATGAGCAGTTCTTC. Translating it yields CASSQTSGRFDEQFF.

In its sample, this clonotype was seen many times. The chain recombines TRBV7-2 with TRBJ1-1; possibly TRBD1 for D (5 bases). V lost 3 bases and J 12 bases, leaving 17 bases between the germline ends. Germline CDR1 and CDR2: SGHTA and FQGNSA. The CDR3 is made up of 13 amino acids. CDR3 in DNA: TGTGCCAGCAGCTTGGATGGGGGGACCCTTTCTTTCTTT. Translated: CASSLDGGTLSFF.

This clonotype has a handful of counts. The V call is TRBV2, the J call TRBJ2-5, with unresolved D. Per the germline V gene, CDR1 is SNHLY and CDR2 is FYNNEI. V dropped 8 bases and J dropped 5 bases, with 15 bases sitting between them. CDR3 length: 13 amino acids. The CDR3 is CASGSLGYETQYF. The DNA for the CDR3 is TGTGCCAGCGGGTCCTTAGGGTACGAGACCCAGTACTTC.

This clonotype was seen at least ten times. This chain joins TRBV29-1 and TRBJ2-2, with a tentative D call TRBD1 (6 bases). Germline CDR1 SQVTM, CDR2 ANQGSEA. Trimming removed 8 bases at V and 5 bases at J, with 18 bases between. The CDR3 is 14 residues long. The CDR3 is CSFAPSQGTGELFF. CDR3 DNA sequence: TGCAGCTTCGCACCCAGTCAGGGGACCGGGGAGCTGTTTTTT.

In this sample, this clonotype turned up many times. This chain links TRBV7-2 with TRBJ1-2, with D maybe TRBD1 (6 bases). The germline V gene has CDR1 SGHTA and CDR2 FQGNSA. V lost 10 bases and J 7 bases, leaving 16 bases between the germline ends. The CDR3 is 12 amino acids. In DNA form, the CDR3 reads TGTGCCACTGGAGGGAGGGGGTTTGGCTACACCTTC. Translation: CATGGRGFGYTF.

The chain couples TRBV7-3 to TRBJ2-1; 7 positions agree with TRBD1. CDR3 length equals 12 residues. V dropped 5 bases and J dropped 10; count of bases not matched to a gene: 5. Germline CDR1 and CDR2: SGHTA and FQGTGA. DNA for the CDR3: TGTGCCAGCAGCCCACAGACAGGGGAGCAGTTCTTC. Translation gives CASSPQTGEQFF.

This clonotype occurred many times. The CDR3 DNA follows: TGTGCCAGCAGCTTGGTCTCTGGGGCCAACGTCCTGACTTTC. The encoded protein is CASSLVSGANVLTF. The chain employs TRBV7-2 and TRBJ2-6; no firm D call. Germline values: CDR1 SGHTA, CDR2 FQGNSA. The CDR3 extends over 14 amino acids. V was pared by 3 bases and J by 0 bases, with 3 bases between. The whole variable domain, filled in from reference TRBV7-2 and TRBJ2-6, reads GAGVSQSPSNKVTEKGKDVELRCDPISGHTALYWYRQSLGQGLEFLIYFQGNSAPDKSGLPSDRFSAERTGGSVSTLTIQRTQQEDSAVYLCASSLVSGANVLTFGAGSRLTVL.

This clonotype came up many times. V gene TRBV28 combines with J gene TRBJ1-1; D gene unclear. This CDR3 is 17 amino acids long. Between the trimmed V and J ends, which lost 3 bases and 4 bases, there was a span of 21 bases. The germline gives CDR1 MDHEN, CDR2 SYDVKM. CDR3 residues: CASSFSHWPKAGTEAFF. The DNA for the CDR3 is TGTGCCAGCAGTTTTTCCCACTGGCCAAAGGCGGGCACTGAAGCTTTCTTT.

In this sample, this clonotype turned up many times. The chain has TRBV5-1 and TRBJ2-7; no clear D. Germline CDR1 and CDR2: SGHRS and YFSETQ. The CDR3 loop spans 12 amino acids. Trimming took off 1 base at V and 5 bases at J, with 7 bases between the two ends. The CDR3 protein is CASSLTSHEQYF. CDR3 bases: TGCGCCAGCAGCTTGACATCACACGAGCAGTACTTC.

This clonotype was picked up many times. The rearrangement uses TRBV10-3 and TRBJ2-7; a weak D match, TRBD2 (8 bases). Germline V lookup: CDR1 ENHRY, CDR2 SYGVKD. The V end was cut by 6 bases, the J end by 0 bases, with 18 bases between. CDR3 length equals 16 residues. In nucleotides, the CDR3 is TGTGCCATCAGGAGGCGGCGGGGGGACAGCTCCTACGAGCAGTACTTC. It yields the protein CAIRRRRGDSSYEQYF.

This clonotype was seen repeatedly, ten times or more. This chain joins TRBV5-1 and TRBJ2-7; D remains ambiguous. The V and J ends lost 4 bases and 6 bases respectively, with 11 bases between them. Germline CDR1 reads SGHRS; CDR2 reads YFSETQ. The CDR3 contains 12 residues. The chain's CDR3 is CASSAPGPEQYF. In nucleotides, the CDR3 is TGCGCCAGCAGCGCGCCAGGTCCCGAGCAGTACTTC. The full variable domain, its missing parts supplied by reference TRBV5-1 and TRBJ2-7, is KAGVTQTPRYLIKTRGQQVTLSCSPISGHRSVSWYQQTPGQGLQFLFEYFSETQRNKGNFPGRFSGRQFSNSRSEMNVSTLELGDSALYLCASSAPGPEQYFGPGTRLTVT.

This clonotype was recorded at least ten times. V and J are TRBV29-1 and TRBJ2-1; 9 bases line up with TRBD2. The V segment lost 6 bases and the J segment 2 bases; nucleotides outside the gene matches: 5. The CDR3 covers 14 residues. Germline loops: CDR1 SQVTM, CDR2 ANQGSEA. The CDR3 DNA sequence: TGCAGCGTACTCTCTAGCGGGACCTACAATGAGCAGTTCTTC. Protein product: CSVLSSGTYNEQFF.

This clonotype was seen a few times. The chain links TRBV9 to TRBJ2-1; 9 nucleotides line up with TRBD2. CDR1 is SGDLS, CDR2 YYNGEE, per germline. V was clipped by 0 bases and J by 10 bases; unmatched bases: 11. The CDR3 runs 16 residues. The DNA of the CDR3 is TGTGCCAGCAGCGTAGGCGGGACTAGCATCTCTGGCGAGCAGTTCTTC. This gives the protein CASSVGGTSISGEQFF.

This clonotype was seen at least ten times. The rearrangement joins TRBV6-5 to TRBJ2-7; TRBD1 is a possible D gene (6 bases). The CDR3 runs 14 residues. CDR1 MNHEY and CDR2 SVGAGI come from the germline V gene. With 6 bases removed from V and 6 bases from J, the gap between germline ends came to 18 bases. CDR3 in DNA: TGTGCCAGCAGCCCGGACAGCGCTACAGGCGAGCAGTACTTC. Translated: CASSPDSATGEQYF.

The chain is built from TRBV7-9 and TRBJ2-3; weak D call: TRBD2 (5 bases). With 4 bases removed from V and 4 bases from J, the gap between germline ends came to 15 bases. This CDR3 contains 15 residues. Per the germline V gene, CDR1 is SEHNR and CDR2 is FQNEAQ (reference sequence). CDR3 coding DNA: TGTGCCAGCAGCTCCTCGGAGGACGCAGCAGATACGCAGTATTTT. Its translation is CASSSSEDAADTQYF.

Many counts were recorded for this clonotype. V usage is TRBV7-2 and J usage is TRBJ2-2; perhaps D is TRBD1 or TRBD2 (5 bases each). Trimming cost V 5 bases and J 4 bases, with 14 bases left between them. The CDR3 covers 15 residues. CDR1 is SGHTA and CDR2 is FQGNSA in the germline V gene. CDR3 sequence: CASSPPGRGTGELFF. CDR3 nucleotide sequence: TGTGCCAGCAGCCCCCCGGGGCGAGGCACCGGGGAGCTGTTTTTT. Full variable domain (remainder filled in from reference TRBV7-2 and TRBJ2-2): GAGVSQSPSNKVTEKGKDVELRCDPISGHTALYWYRQSLGQGLEFLIYFQGNSAPDKSGLPSDRFSAERTGGSVSTLTIQRTQQEDSAVYLCASSPPGRGTGELFFGEGSRLTVL.

This clonotype was seen repeatedly, ten times or more. CDR3 region: CASSLRRDRTNEKLFF. The CDR3 coding sequence is TGTGCCAGCAGCTTAAGGCGGGACCGAACAAATGAAAAACTGTTTTTT. This chain connects TRBV7-8 to TRBJ1-4; weak D call: TRBD1 (5 bases). The germline CDR1 and CDR2 sequences are SGHVS and FQNEAQ. The CDR3 extends over 16 amino acids. Trimming removed 2 bases at V and 5 bases at J, with 15 bases between.

In its sample, this clonotype was seen many times. The chain has TRBV29-1 and TRBJ1-2, with D uncertain. There are 10 residues in the CDR3. Trimming stripped 6 bases from V and 4 bases from J, with 6 bases between. Germline-derived CDR1 and CDR2 are SQVTM and ANQGSEA. This chain's CDR3 is CSVYSYGYTF. CDR3 DNA sequence: TGCAGCGTCTACAGCTATGGCTACACCTTC.

This clonotype was observed at least ten times. The chain links TRBV20-1 to TRBJ2-7; 8 bases are shared with TRBD2. The V and J ends lost 3 bases and 4 bases, in that order; junction bases with no gene match: 8. CDR3 length: 14 residues. Germline V gives CDR1 DFQATT, CDR2 SNEGSKA (reference sequence). The CDR3: CSASQAGDIYEQYF. DNA for the CDR3: TGCAGTGCTAGTCAAGCGGGGGACATTTACGAGCAGTACTTC.

The sample holds many counts of this clonotype. This chain uses TRBV20-1 with TRBJ2-7, with D perhaps TRBD2 (6 bases). The ends were cut back, 4 bases at V and 7 bases at J, with 14 bases in the middle. There are 12 residues in the CDR3. Germline assignment: CDR1 DFQATT and CDR2 SNEGSKA (reference sequence). CDR3 DNA sequence: TGCAGTGCTAACCGCAGGGCGGGGGAGCAGTACTTC. It encodes CSANRRAGEQYF.

V is TRBV11-2 and J is TRBJ2-1, with D possibly called TRBD1 or TRBD2 (7 bases each). The CDR3 runs to 17 residues. The V end lost 3 bases, the J end lost 4 bases, and 19 bases lay between the germline ends. The germline V gene encodes CDR1 SGHAT and CDR2 FQNNGV. The CDR3 loop is CASSFYQGGGSYNEQFF. CDR3 sequence (DNA): TGTGCCAGCAGCTTCTACCAGGGGGGGGGGTCTTACAATGAGCAGTTCTTC. Filled out from reference TRBV11-2 and TRBJ2-1, the complete variable domain reads EAGVAQSPRYKIIEKRQSVAFWCNPISGHATLYWYQQILGQGPKLLIQFQNNGVVDDSQLPKDRFSAERLKGVDSTLKIQPAKLEDSAVYLCASSFYQGGGSYNEQFFGPGTRLTVL.